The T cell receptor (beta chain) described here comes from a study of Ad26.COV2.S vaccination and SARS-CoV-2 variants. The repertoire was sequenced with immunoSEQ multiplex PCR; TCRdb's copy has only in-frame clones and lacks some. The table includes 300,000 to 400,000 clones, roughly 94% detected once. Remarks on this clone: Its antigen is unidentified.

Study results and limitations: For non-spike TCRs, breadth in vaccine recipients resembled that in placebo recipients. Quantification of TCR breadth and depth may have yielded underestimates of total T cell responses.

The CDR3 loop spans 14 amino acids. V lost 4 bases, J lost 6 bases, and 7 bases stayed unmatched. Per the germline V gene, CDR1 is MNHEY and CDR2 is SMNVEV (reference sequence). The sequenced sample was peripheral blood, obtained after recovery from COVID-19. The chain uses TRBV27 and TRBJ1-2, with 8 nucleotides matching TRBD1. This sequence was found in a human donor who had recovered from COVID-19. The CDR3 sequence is CASSSQGVAHGYTF. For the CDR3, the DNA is TGTGCCAGCAGTTCACAGGGGGTGGCCCATGGCTACACCTTC.